Given below is one TCR beta chain in context. It lacks a known antigen. No per-base quality is available; no much larger clone lies one base away. Donors were healthy HIV-negative adults with no recently reported acute infections or vaccinations. Every donor was a Caucasian adult living in Nashville, Tennessee, USA. CD4+ T cells were enriched through magnetic negative selection, after which naive cells were positively selected on CD45RA and the remaining negative fraction served as the memory subset. Blood was collected by leukapheresis, and PBMCs were isolated by Ficoll-Histopaque density gradient centrifugation and then cryopreserved in liquid nitrogen vapor phase. Purity and quantity of every magnetically sorted T cell population were checked by analytical flow cytometry. From each sorted fraction, genomic DNA was isolated and quantified by UV absorbance on a Nanodrop 2000c. TCR CDR3 regions were amplified from genomic DNA by multiplex PCR using the deep immunoSEQ assay. Genomic DNA extracted from each cell subset was distributed evenly over all wells of several immunoSEQ 96-well plates, and each plate served as one replicate. For sorted subsets, each replicate PCR was loaded with around 200 ng genomic DNA, equivalent to 25,000 to 30,000 T cell genomes. The purified libraries were quantified using a Qubit 3.0 fluorometer, sized with a Bioanalyzer 2100, and then quantified again using the KAPA Library Quantification kit. Every immunoSEQ 96-well plate was sequenced on a dedicated single-read 150-cycle Illumina NextSeq 550 flow cell. Per the source publication's procedure: Because the immunoSEQ output held only junctional sequences and lacked quality scores, the filtering could not match the filtering applied to full-length reads. To assign V/J genes and CDR3, sequences were annotated using PyIR, a Python wrapper for IgBLAST v1.9, with IMGT germline references. Reads were removed for weak V/J assignments (E-value above 1e-6), missing CDR3, stop codons, out-of-frame junctions, or ambiguous translated residues. V3J clonotypes were defined as sequences sharing an identical inferred V gene, J gene, and CDR3 amino acid sequence. The percentage overlap between two repertoires was calculated by dividing the number of shared unique clonotypes by the size of the smaller repertoire. RTK rarefaction, the Chao1 estimator, and Recon v2.1 estimates of unobserved clonotypes were used to assess repertoire richness. OLGA was used to compute generation probabilities for all TCRbeta clonotypes that the gDNA method yielded from a handful of donors. Held by TCRdb, this immuneACCESS table contains in-frame sequences only and omits some clones. Under half of the omission traces to an unresolved V gene where checked; the cause of the rest is unknown. That table is the source of V, J and clone size, and D and trimming were worked out from the DNA. This sample has about a million clones in its table, and 75% of those were observed once. The ten largest clones capture over 1.3% of the sample.

The record originates from a study of shared clonotypes between healthy human individuals (dated by TCRdb to about 2020). Background for the entire study: Three men and two women, aged 18 to 49 years, made up the cohort. For each donor, three plates each were used for CD4 naive and CD4 memory, two plates were used for CD8 naive, and one plate was used for CD8 memory. Blood TCR repertoires of five healthy adults were deeply sequenced to estimate repertoire size and the extent of clonotype sharing between individuals. To increase sequencing depth and limit assay-specific biases, TCR repertoire library preparation and sequencing were carried out by different laboratories using diverse techniques. Per donor, leukapheresis produced somewhere between about 0.85 and 8.9 billion PBMCs.

The research as a whole found: Based on pairwise subsampling, the degree of clonotype sharing among donors was expected to be affected by sequencing depth. Only blood was sampled, and tissue TCR repertoires likely differ from those in blood. Incomplete sequencing was indicated by rarefaction of sorted-subset datasets, despite the large sequencing depth. Sharing across four donors was observed for around 4.8% of naive CD4, 3.5% of naive CD8, 2% to 2.5% of memory CD4, and around 0.4% of memory CD8 clonotypes. Higher generation probabilities were observed for clonotypes shared by all four sorted-subset donors than for non-shared clonotypes. The small number of donors limited the genetic and exposure-history diversity represented. Larger estimated clonotype richness was generally found for naive subsets than for memory subsets.

The sequencing sample was made of memory CD4+ T cells sorted from blood. The cell subset or site label for this specimen denotes: CD45RA-negative fraction. The TCR comes from a man between 18 and 29 years old in good health.

The sequenced DNA is TGTGCCAGCAGCGTAGAAGTTGGGACAGGGGGCACGAATACGCAGTATTTT. Translation gives CASSVEVGTGGTNTQYF. The sequence joins TRBV9 to TRBJ2-3; 12 of the junction bases match TRBD1. Reading from cysteine to phenylalanine, the CDR3 counts 17 amino acids. The kept DNA is CDR3 alone, 51 bases in frame from the first base. Unmatched junction bases come to 9, with V trimmed by 0 bases and J by 7 bases. The germline V gene gives CDR1 as SGDLS and CDR2 as YYNGEE.